This T cell receptor (beta chain) was recorded in a study of CD8 T cells in Susac syndrome. Whole-study findings and limits: Susac CD8+ cells expanded clonally the most in TEMRA cells and in active patients. Sixteen Susac-specific public clones were found in total CD8+ repertoires and 5 or 6 in CD8+ TEMRA repertoires.

Germline-derived CDR1 and CDR2 are SGHDN and FVKESK. V lost 4 bases to trimming and J lost 0 bases, with 12 bases between them. This CDR3 comprises 15 residues. RNA amounts of roughly 0.45 to 1 ug underwent reverse transcription with random hexamers. From the immunoSEQ multiplex PCR reads, TCRdb called clonotypes with MiXCR, one entry per CDR3 protein. The table includes under 200,000 distinct CDR3 sequences, 95% detected once. Remarks on this clonotype: Its antigen is unidentified.

Patients with Susac syndrome met diagnostic criteria defined recently for definite or probable disease. Source material: CD8+ T cells from PBMCs. The chain employs TRBV14 and TRBJ2-5, with TRBD2 as a possible D gene (6 bases). This sequence was found in a human donor with Susac syndrome. The CDR3: CASSPTRGYQETQYF. The CDR3 DNA reads as TGTGCCAGCAGCCCGACCCGGGGGTACCAAGAGACCCAGTACTTC.